This T cell receptor beta chain was sequenced during a study of cytomegalovirus exposure and HLA in healthy donors. Findings and limits, study-wide: The authors later linked a missense DCLRE1C variant to TCR beta V- and J-gene trimming. Segments of the TCR beta V type were, in most cases, productive about 90% or about 30% of the time in an earlier analysis.

CDR3 size: 16 residues. In germline, CDR1 is SGHDT, CDR2 YYEEEE. After removal of 1 base from V and 5 bases from J, the junction contained 8 bases not matched to a gene. This clone has just one count. The antigen remains unidentified. Use of 60 Vbeta and 13 Jbeta primers characterized the PCR. Assay: immunoSEQ multiplex PCR; the TCRdb copy retains only in-frame clones and omits some. The top ten hold around 3% of the sample, which has over 100,000 clones, 79% seen once. Specimen: PBMCs. This receptor was taken from a woman younger than 35 in good health and CMV-seropositive. The gene calls are TRBV5-6 and TRBJ2-5; 10 positions match TRBD1. CDR3 amino acids: CASSLRDRGGRETQYF. The CDR3 DNA reads TGTGCCAGCAGCTTGAGGGACAGGGGTGGTCGGGAGACCCAGTACTTC.